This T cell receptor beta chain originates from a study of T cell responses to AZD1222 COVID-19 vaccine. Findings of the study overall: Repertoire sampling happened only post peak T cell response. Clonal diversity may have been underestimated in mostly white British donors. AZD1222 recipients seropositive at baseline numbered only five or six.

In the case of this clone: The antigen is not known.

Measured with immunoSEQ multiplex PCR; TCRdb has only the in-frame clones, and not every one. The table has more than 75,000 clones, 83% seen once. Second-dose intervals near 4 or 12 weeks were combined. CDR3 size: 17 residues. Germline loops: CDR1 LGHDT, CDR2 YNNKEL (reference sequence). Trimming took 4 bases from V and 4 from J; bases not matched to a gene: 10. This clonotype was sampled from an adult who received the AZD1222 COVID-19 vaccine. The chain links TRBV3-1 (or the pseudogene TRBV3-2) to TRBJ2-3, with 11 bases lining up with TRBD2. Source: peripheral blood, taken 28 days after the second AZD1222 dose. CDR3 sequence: CASSLRGLAGGPDTQYF. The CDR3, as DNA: TGTGCCAGCAGCCTACGGGGTCTAGCGGGAGGACCAGATACGCAGTATTTT.